These 11 T cell receptor beta chains were sequenced from one sample in a study of technical replicates of blood from a few donors. The protocol was immunoSEQ multiplex PCR, while the TCRdb copy is restricted to in-frame clones and leaves out a portion. Of roughly 80,000 clones listed, approximately 93% are singletons. Source material: T cells isolated from PBMCs. Source of these receptors: a human donor in good health.

This rearrangement joins TRBV18 to TRBJ1-1, with 7 nucleotides matching TRBD1. Germline V gene sequence: CDR1 KGHSH, CDR2 LQKENI. The CDR3 length is 16 residues. The trim removed 3 bases at V and 2 bases at J, leaving 9 bases unmatched. CDR3 sequence reads: CASSPGQANVNTEAFF. The CDR3 nucleotides are TGTGCCAGCTCACCCGGACAGGCCAATGTTAACACTGAAGCTTTCTTT.

In this sample, this clone turned up a few times. The chain links TRBV2 to TRBJ1-1, with TRBD1 matching over 7 bases. The germline gives CDR1 SNHLY, CDR2 FYNNEI. V shed 7 bases and J 4 bases; nucleotides not matched to a gene: 9. The CDR3 contains 14 residues. CDR3 loop: CASIRQGMFTEAFF. The CDR3 DNA reads as TGTGCCAGCATCAGACAGGGTATGTTCACTGAAGCTTTCTTT.

The genes are TRBV5-1 and TRBJ1-2; 9 bases fit TRBD1. Per the germline V gene, CDR1 is SGHRS and CDR2 is YFSETQ. After removal of 4 bases from V and 6 bases from J, the junction contained 7 bases not matched to a gene. The CDR3 totals 14 residues. CDR3 sequence reads: CASSLRTGENGYTF. The CDR3, as DNA: TGCGCCAGCAGCCTCCGGACAGGGGAAAATGGCTACACCTTC.

The V call is TRBV29-1, the J call TRBJ1-1; D is unclear. Deletions cut 3 bases from V and 11 bases from J, with 10 bases between. CDR3 length equals 10 residues. Germline CDR1 reads SQVTM; CDR2 reads ANQGSEA. DNA of the CDR3: TGCAGCGTTGAGACTTTGTATGCTTTCTTT. Amino acids: CSVETLYAFF.

The chain links TRBV6-4 to TRBJ2-2, with 7 bases identical to TRBD2. Germline V gene data show CDR1 as MRHNA and CDR2 as SNTAGT. V lost 6 bases, J lost 3 bases, and 1 base stayed unmatched. The CDR3 covers 13 residues. The chain's CDR3 is CASSAGDTGELFF. The CDR3 nucleotides are TGTGCCAGCAGCGCGGGAGACACCGGGGAGCTGTTTTTT.

This chain uses TRBV7-3 with TRBJ1-1; 10 nucleotides match TRBD1. V lost 2 bases to trimming and J lost 9 bases; unmatched junction nucleotides: 9. Germline-derived CDR1 and CDR2 are SGHTA and FQGTGA. CDR3 length equals 15 residues. The CDR3 DNA is TGTGCCAGCAGCTTATTAGGGACAGGGGAAGGAAAAGCTTTCTTT. This codes for CASSLLGTGEGKAFF.

This rearrangement joins TRBV29-1 to TRBJ2-7; TRBD2 matches at 9 bases. V was pared by 3 bases and J by 2 bases, with 8 bases of the junction left unmatched. CDR1 and CDR2 (germline): SQVTM, ANQGSEA. This CDR3 contains 15 residues. Here the CDR3 DNA reads TGCAGCGTTGATGAGGGGCTAGCGGGGACCTACGAGCAGTACTTC. Its protein is CSVDEGLAGTYEQYF.

The CDR3 DNA reads TGTGCCAGCAACATGGGAGGGAGCTATGGCTACACCTTC. This codes for CASNMGGSYGYTF. The V gene is TRBV5-4, the J gene TRBJ1-2; D ambiguous. V lost 6 bases and J lost 4, with 13 bases in between. Germline CDR1 reads SGHNT; CDR2 reads YYREEE (reference sequence). The CDR3 loop spans 13 amino acids.

The V gene is TRBV28, the J gene TRBJ2-5, with D possibly being TRBD1 (6 bases). V was shortened by 3 bases and J by 1 base, with 15 bases between the two germline ends. The CDR3 sequence is 16 residues long. CDR1 is MDHEN, CDR2 SYDVKM, per germline. CDR3 bases: TGTGCCAGCAGTTTTGGTCTGGGGGCATCCCAAGAGACCCAGTACTTC. As protein: CASSFGLGASQETQYF.

V is TRBV7-6 and J is TRBJ2-3; 7 bases line up with TRBD1. This CDR3 comprises 16 residues. Unmatched junction bases numbered 11, after V lost 6 bases and J lost 2 bases. Germline-derived CDR1 and CDR2 are SGHVS and FNYEAQ. CDR3 amino acids: CASSPNRGLPTDTQYF. The CDR3 bases are TGTGCCAGCAGTCCAAACAGGGGTTTACCCACAGATACGCAGTATTTT.

The chain uses TRBV6-5 and TRBJ2-1, with 7 bases identical to TRBD1. The germline V gene has CDR1 MNHEY and CDR2 SVGAGI. Germline trimming cut 4 bases from V and 9 bases from J; bases unmatched to any gene: 6. The CDR3 is 13 amino acids. Here the CDR3 reads CASSSNRGGEQFF. For the CDR3, the DNA is TGTGCCAGCAGTTCCAACAGGGGCGGTGAGCAGTTCTTC.